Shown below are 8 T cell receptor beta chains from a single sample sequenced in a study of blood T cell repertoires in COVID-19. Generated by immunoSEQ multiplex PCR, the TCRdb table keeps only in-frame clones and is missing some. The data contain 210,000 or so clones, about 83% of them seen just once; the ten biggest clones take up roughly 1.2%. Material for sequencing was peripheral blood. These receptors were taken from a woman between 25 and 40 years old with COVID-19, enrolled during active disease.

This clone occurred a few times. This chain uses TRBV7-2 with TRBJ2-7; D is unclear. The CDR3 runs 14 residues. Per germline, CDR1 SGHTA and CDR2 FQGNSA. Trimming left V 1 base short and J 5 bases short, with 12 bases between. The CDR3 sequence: CASSLGGTLNEQYF. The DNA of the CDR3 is TGTGCCAGCAGCTTAGGCGGTACCTTGAACGAGCAGTACTTC.

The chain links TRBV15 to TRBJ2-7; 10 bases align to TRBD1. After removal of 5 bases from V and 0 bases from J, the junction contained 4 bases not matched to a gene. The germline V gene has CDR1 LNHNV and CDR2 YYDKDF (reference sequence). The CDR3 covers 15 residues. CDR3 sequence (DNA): TGTGCCACCAGCCGGGGACAGGGGAGCTCCTACGAGCAGTACTTC. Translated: CATSRGQGSSYEQYF.

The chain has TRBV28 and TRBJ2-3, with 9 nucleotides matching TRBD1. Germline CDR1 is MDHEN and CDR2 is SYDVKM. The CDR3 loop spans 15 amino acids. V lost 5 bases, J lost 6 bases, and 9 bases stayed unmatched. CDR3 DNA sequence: TGTGCCAGCAGTCCTGGGACAGGGAGGGTCGATACGCAGTATTTT. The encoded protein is CASSPGTGRVDTQYF.

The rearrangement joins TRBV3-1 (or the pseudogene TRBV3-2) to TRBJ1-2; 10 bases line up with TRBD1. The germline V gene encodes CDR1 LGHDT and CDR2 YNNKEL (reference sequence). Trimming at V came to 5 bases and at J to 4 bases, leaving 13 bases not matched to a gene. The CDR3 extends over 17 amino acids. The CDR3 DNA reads TGTGCCAGCAGCTCCCGGGACAGGGGCGTTCCATCCTATGGCTACACCTTC. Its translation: CASSSRDRGVPSYGYTF.

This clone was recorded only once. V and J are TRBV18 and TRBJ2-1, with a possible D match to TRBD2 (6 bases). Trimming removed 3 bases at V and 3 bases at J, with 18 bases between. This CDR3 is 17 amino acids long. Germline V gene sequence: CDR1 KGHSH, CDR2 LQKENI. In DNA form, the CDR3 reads TGTGCCAGCTCACCGGGGTCGGCTGGGGGGATCTACAATGAGCAGTTCTTC. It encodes CASSPGSAGGIYNEQFF.

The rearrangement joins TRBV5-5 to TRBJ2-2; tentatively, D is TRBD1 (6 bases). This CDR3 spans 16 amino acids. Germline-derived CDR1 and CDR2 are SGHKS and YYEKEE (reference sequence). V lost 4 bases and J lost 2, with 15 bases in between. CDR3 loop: CASSLPPGHNTGELFF. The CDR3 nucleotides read TGTGCCAGCAGCCTCCCCCCGGGACACAACACCGGGGAGCTGTTTTTT. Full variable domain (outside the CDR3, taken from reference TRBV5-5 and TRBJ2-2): DAGVTQSPTHLIKTRGQQVTLRCSPISGHKSVSWYQQVLGQGPQFIFQYYEKEERGRGNFPDRFSARQFPNYSSELNVNALLLGDSALYLCASSLPPGHNTGELFFGEGSRLTVL.

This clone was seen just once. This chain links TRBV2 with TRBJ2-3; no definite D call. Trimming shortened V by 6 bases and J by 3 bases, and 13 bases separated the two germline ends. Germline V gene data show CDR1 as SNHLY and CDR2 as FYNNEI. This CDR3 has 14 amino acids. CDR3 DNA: TGTGCCAGCAGGGGTGGAGTCCATACAGATACGCAGTATTTT. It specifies CASRGGVHTDTQYF.

CDR3 nucleotides: TGCGCCAGCAGCTTGGGCCAGGGATCCTATGGCTACACCTTC. Protein product: CASSLGQGSYGYTF. This chain links TRBV5-1 with TRBJ1-2; TRBD1 might be the D (5 bases). Trimming removed 0 bases from V and 4 bases from J, with 10 bases in between. Germline V gene data show CDR1 as SGHRS and CDR2 as YFSETQ. The CDR3 loop spans 14 amino acids.